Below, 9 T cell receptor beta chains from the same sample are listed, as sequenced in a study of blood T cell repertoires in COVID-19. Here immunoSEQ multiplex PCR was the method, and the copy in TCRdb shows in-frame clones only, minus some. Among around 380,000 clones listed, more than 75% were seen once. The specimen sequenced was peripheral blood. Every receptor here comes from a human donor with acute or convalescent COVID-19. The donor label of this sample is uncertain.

This chain's CDR3 is CASSHEQNRKLFF. The CDR3 DNA follows: TGTGCCAGCAGCCACGAACAGAATCGAAAACTGTTTTTT. The chain uses TRBV3-1 (or the pseudogene TRBV3-2) and TRBJ1-4; unclear D gene. Between the trimmed V and J ends, which lost 3 bases and 10 bases, there was a span of 12 bases. Germline lookup yields CDR1 LGHDT and CDR2 YNNKEL (reference sequence). The CDR3 is made up of 13 amino acids.

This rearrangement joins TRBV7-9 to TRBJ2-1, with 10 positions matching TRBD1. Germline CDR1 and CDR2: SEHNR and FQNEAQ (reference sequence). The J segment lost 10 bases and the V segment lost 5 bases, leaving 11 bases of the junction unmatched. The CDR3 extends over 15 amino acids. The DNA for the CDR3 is TGTGCCAGCAGCATAACCGGGACAGGGGTCGGAGAGCAGTTCTTC. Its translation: CASSITGTGVGEQFF.

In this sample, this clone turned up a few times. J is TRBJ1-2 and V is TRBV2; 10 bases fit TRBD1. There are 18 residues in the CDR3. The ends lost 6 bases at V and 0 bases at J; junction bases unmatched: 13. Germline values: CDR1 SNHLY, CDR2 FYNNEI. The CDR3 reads CASRTPRDRGGSNYGYTF. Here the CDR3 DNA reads TGTGCCAGCAGAACACCCCGGGACAGGGGTGGGTCTAACTATGGCTACACCTTC.

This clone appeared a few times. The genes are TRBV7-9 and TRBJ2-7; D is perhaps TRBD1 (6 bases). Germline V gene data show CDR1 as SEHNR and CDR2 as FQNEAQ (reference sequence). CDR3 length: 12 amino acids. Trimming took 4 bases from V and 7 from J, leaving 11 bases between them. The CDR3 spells CASSWDMGEQYF. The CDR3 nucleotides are TGTGCCAGCAGCTGGGACATGGGGGAGCAGTACTTC.

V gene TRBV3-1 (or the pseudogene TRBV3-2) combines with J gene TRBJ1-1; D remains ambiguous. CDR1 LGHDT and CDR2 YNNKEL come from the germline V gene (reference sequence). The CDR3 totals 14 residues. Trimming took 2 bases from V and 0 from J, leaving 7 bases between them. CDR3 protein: CASSQRTVNTEAFF. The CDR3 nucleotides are TGTGCCAGCAGCCAACGAACAGTGAACACTGAAGCTTTCTTT.

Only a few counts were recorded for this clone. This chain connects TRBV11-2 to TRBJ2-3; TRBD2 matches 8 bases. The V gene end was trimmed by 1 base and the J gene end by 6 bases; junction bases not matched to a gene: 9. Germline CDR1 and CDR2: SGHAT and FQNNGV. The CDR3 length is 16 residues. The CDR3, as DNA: TGTGCCAGCAGCTTAGTAACCGGGCAGCGGGAGGATACGCAGTATTTT. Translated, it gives CASSLVTGQREDTQYF.

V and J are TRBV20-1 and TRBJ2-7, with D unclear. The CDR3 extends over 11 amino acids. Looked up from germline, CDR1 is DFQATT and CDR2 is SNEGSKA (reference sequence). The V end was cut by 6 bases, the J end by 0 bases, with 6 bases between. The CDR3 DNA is TGCAGTGCATTTAGCTCCTACGAGCAGTACTTC. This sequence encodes CSAFSSYEQYF.

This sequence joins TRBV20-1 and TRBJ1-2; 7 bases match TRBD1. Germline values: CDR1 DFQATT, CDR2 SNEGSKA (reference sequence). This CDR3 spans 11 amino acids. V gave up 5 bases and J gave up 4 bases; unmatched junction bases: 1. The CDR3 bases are TGCAGTGCTTGGGACAGCTATGGCTACACCTTC. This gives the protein CSAWDSYGYTF.

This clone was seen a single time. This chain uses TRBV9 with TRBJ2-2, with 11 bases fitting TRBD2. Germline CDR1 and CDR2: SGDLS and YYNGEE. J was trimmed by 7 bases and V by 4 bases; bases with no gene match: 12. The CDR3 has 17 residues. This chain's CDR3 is CASSSPLAGARGGELFF. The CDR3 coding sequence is TGTGCCAGCAGCTCCCCACTAGCGGGGGCCCGGGGCGGGGAGCTGTTTTTT.